This TCR beta chain stems from a study of beta chain features in type 1 diabetes. Findings and caveats of the study: Within each of all four CD4+ subsets, Type 1 diabetes patients had TCRB CDR3s that were moderately but significantly shorter.

For this clone: What it binds is not known.

Every donor had blood drawn once into heparin, 90 to 150 mL on average. V lost 4 bases and J 3 bases, leaving 13 bases between the germline ends. The CDR3 length is 14 residues. Germline V gives CDR1 SGHRS, CDR2 YFSETQ. Reverse transcription of all isolated RNA meant that expressed TCRB transcripts were sequenced. Assay used: immunoSEQ multiplex PCR; TCRdb lists only in-frame clones, some missing. The sample carries fewer than 900,000 clones, roughly 16% recorded once. The sequencing sample was made of naive CD4+ T cells from blood. J is TRBJ1-2 and V is TRBV5-1, with TRBD1 as a possible D gene (6 bases). The clonotype comes from a woman younger than 35 in good health. CDR3: CASSAQGGDYGYTF. The CDR3 DNA reads TGCGCCAGCAGCGCACAGGGAGGCGACTATGGCTACACCTTC.